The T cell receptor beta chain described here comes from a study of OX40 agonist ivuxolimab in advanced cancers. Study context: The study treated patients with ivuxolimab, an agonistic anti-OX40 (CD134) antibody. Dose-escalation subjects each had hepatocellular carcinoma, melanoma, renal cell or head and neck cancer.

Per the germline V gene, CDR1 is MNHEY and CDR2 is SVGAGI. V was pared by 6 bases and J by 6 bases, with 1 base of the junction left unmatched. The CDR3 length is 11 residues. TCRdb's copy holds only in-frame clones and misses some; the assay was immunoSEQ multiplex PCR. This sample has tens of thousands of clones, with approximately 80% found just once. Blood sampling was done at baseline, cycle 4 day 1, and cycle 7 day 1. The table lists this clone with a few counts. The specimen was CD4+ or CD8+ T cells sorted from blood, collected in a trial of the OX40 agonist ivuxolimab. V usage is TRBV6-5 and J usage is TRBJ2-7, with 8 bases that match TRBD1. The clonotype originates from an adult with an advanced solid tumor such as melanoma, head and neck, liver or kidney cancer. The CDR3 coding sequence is TGTGCCAGCAGACAGGGGGGCGAGCAGTACTTC. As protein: CASRQGGEQYF.